This T cell receptor (beta chain) came from a study of early T cells in non-severe SARS-CoV-2 infection. MiXCR, applied by TCRdb to the 5' RACE reads, yields one record per CDR3 protein. This sample carries roughly 93,000 distinct CDR3 sequences, roughly 14% of them seen once, and the ten largest clones take 0.5% to 0.75%. Overall study results and limits: Using VDJdb, the matching emphasized anti-spike CD8 responses while missing private and CD4 specificities.

The CDR3 has 14 amino acids. Germline CDR1 and CDR2: DFQATT and SNEGSKA (reference sequence). V lost 7 bases and J lost 5, with 19 bases in between. This clonotype has more than one count but fewer than ten. What it recognizes is unknown. The source material was whole blood. The receptor was isolated from an adult who was a healthcare worker with PCR-confirmed SARS-CoV-2 infection or an uninfected control (not recorded which). The chain uses TRBV20-1 and TRBJ2-3, with D possibly being TRBD2 (6 bases). The CDR3 DNA reads as TGCAGTGTCGCGAACGGGGGAGACCGAGATACGCAGTATTTT. Protein product: CSVANGGDRDTQYF.